What follows describes a single T cell receptor (beta chain). The CDR3 has 15 residues. V was cut by 0 bases and J by 5 bases, with 9 bases left in between. Looked up from germline, CDR1 is SGDLS and CDR2 is YYNGEE. This entry belongs to a study of OX40 agonist ivuxolimab in advanced cancers. Study-level information: It was permissible to have had prior anti-PD-1, anti-PD-L1 or anti-CTLA-4 therapy, and around 40% had some.

TCRdb's copy holds only in-frame clones and misses some; the assay was immunoSEQ multiplex PCR. This table has 20,000 to 25,000 clones, under 90% appearing once. The receptor was derived from an adult with an advanced solid tumor such as melanoma, head and neck, liver or kidney cancer. The source material was CD4+ or CD8+ T cells sorted from blood, sampled in a trial of the OX40 agonist ivuxolimab. The chain joins TRBV9 to TRBJ1-6; D not certain. The CDR3 nucleotides are TGTGCCAGCAGCGTAGGGTACGGAGATAATTCACCCCTCCACTTT. Translated, it gives CASSVGYGDNSPLHF. Combining the CDR3 with reference TRBV9 and TRBJ1-6 gives the whole variable domain DSGVTQTPKHLITATGQRVTLRCSPRSGDLSVYWYQQSLDQGLQFLIQYYNGEERAKGNILERFSAQQFPDLHSELNLSSLELGDSALYFCASSVGYGDNSPLHFGNGTRLTVT.